Each of the 21 T cell receptor beta chains below was sequenced from the same sample in a study of tumor and adjacent non-tumor tissue in lung cancer. The library came from three nested PCR rounds adapted from ARM-PCR protocols. MiXCR, run by TCRdb on the multiplex PCR reads, gives a single entry per CDR3 protein. The data show approximately 90,000 distinct CDR3 sequences, 67% seen once. The template was RNA from unsorted bulk tissue. What was sequenced was lung tumor tissue. The receptors here all came from a man between 60 and 75 years old with non-small cell lung cancer.

This clonotype was counted many times. The chain uses TRBV6-6 and TRBJ1-2; D gene unclear. The V gene lost 4 bases and the J gene lost 6 bases, with 15 bases spanning the gap. The CDR3 loop spans 14 amino acids. Germline V gene lookup returns CDR1 MNHNY and CDR2 SVGAGI (reference sequence). The CDR3 sequence: CASSFTEGWDGYTF. The CDR3 bases are TGTGCCAGCAGTTTCACAGAGGGATGGGATGGCTACACCTTC.

To note about this clonotype: Likely a read error: the CDR3 ends without its conserved phenylalanine or tryptophan. The chain employs TRBV5-1 and TRBJ2-7; possibly TRBD1 for D (5 bases). Per germline, CDR1 SGHRS and CDR2 YFSETQ. The length of the CDR3 is 14 residues. The V gene lost 0 bases and the J gene lost 3 bases, with 10 bases spanning the gap. The CDR3: CASSLADRSYEQYI. DNA of the CDR3: TGCGCCAGCAGCTTGGCAGACAGAAGCTACGAGCAGTACATC.

This clonotype was seen many times. The chain links TRBV6-2 or TRBV6-3 to TRBJ2-2; D gene uncertain. V was shortened by 4 bases and J by 5 bases, with 8 bases between the two germline ends. CDR1 and CDR2 (germline): MNHEY, SVGEGT. This CDR3 contains 13 residues. CDR3 DNA: TGTGCCAGCAGTTTAAAAAAGACCGGGGAGCTGTTTTTT. It codes for CASSLKKTGELFF.

As regards this clonotype: A much larger clonotype is one base distant, so this may be a read error. V usage is TRBV6-5 and J usage is TRBJ2-2; TRBD2 is a possible D gene (6 bases). Looked up from germline, CDR1 is MNHEY and CDR2 is SVGAGI. The CDR3 has 14 amino acids. Between the trimmed V and J ends, which lost 8 bases and 1 base, there was a span of 11 bases. CDR3 in amino acids: CASGGGGNTGELFF. The CDR3 DNA follows: TGTGCCAGCGGGGGAGGTGGGAACACCGGGGAGCTGTTTTTT.

As to this clonotype: The conserved closing phenylalanine or tryptophan is absent in this CDR3, likely reflecting a read error. The rearrangement joins TRBV12-3 or TRBV12-4 to TRBJ2-7; D not resolved. The CDR3 spans 12 residues. CDR3 protein: CDSSLNYYEQYL. Here the CDR3 DNA reads TGTGACAGCAGTTTGAACTACTACGAGCAGTACTTA.

This clonotype was picked up many times. The chain couples TRBV5-5 to TRBJ2-1, with 14 bases lining up with TRBD2. V dropped 4 bases and J dropped 6; count of bases not matched to a gene: 6. Per the germline V gene, CDR1 is SGHKS and CDR2 is YYEKEE (reference sequence). CDR3 length equals 16 residues. As DNA, the CDR3 is TGTGCCAGCAGCGGGGGACTAGCGGGAGTCGGCAATGAGCAGTTCTTC. Encoded protein: CASSGGLAGVGNEQFF.

This clonotype was recorded once. The V and J genes are TRBV12-3 or TRBV12-4 and TRBJ1-3; TRBD1 matches 7 bases. The CDR3 runs to 19 residues. Trimming cost V 9 bases and J 0 bases; bases outside gene matches: 20. The DNA of the CDR3 is TGTGCCAGGAGCTTGCACCCGATAAACAGGGGTGGCTCTGGAAACACCATATATTTT. This gives the protein CARSLHPINRGGSGNTIYF.

This clonotype was counted many times. The chain employs TRBV6-2 or TRBV6-3 and TRBJ2-5; 12 bases line up with TRBD2. Germline trimming cut 5 bases from V and 2 bases from J; bases unmatched to any gene: 6. Germline CDR1 reads MNHEY; CDR2 reads SVGEGT. The length of the CDR3 is 16 residues. The CDR3 is CASSDGTSGYQETQYF. The CDR3 nucleotides are TGTGCCAGCAGTGACGGGACTAGCGGGTATCAAGAGACCCAGTACTTC.

Comments on this clonotype: No conserved phenylalanine or tryptophan ends this CDR3, so it is likely a read error. This chain links TRBV4-1 with TRBJ1-1; D remains unclear. The CDR3 consists of 11 residues. Looked up from germline, CDR1 is MGHRA and CDR2 is YSYEKL. The CDR3 nucleotides are TGTGCCAGCAGCCAAGGGAGTGAAGCTTTCCTT. Amino acids: CASSQGSEAFL.

A few counts support this clonotype. V usage is TRBV14 and J usage is TRBJ2-7; possibly TRBD1 for D (6 bases). Trimming left V 1 base short and J 4 bases short, with 17 bases between. The CDR3 loop spans 16 amino acids. Germline CDR1 reads SGHDN; CDR2 reads FVKESK. The CDR3 sequence: CASSQARNPTGYEQYF. The CDR3 coding sequence is TGTGCCAGCAGCCAAGCCCGAAACCCTACAGGGTACGAGCAGTACTTC.

This chain connects TRBV7-9 to TRBJ1-2, with D perhaps TRBD1 (5 bases). The CDR3 has 16 amino acids. The germline gives CDR1 SEHNR, CDR2 FQNEAQ (reference sequence). The CDR3 region has the DNA TGTGTCAGTACCGGAGTGTGGGGCCTAGCTAACTATGGCTACACCTTC. Translation gives CVSTGVWGLANYGYTF.

Notes on this clonotype: A much more abundant neighbour one base away suggests this may be a read error. The chain joins TRBV7-8 to TRBJ2-5; the match to TRBD2 covers 9 bases. The CDR3 contains 16 residues. CDR1 is SGHVS, CDR2 FQNEAQ, per germline. CDR3 in amino acids: CASSFEGGGAREIQYF. Written as DNA, the CDR3 is TGTGCCAGCAGCTTCGAAGGCGGGGGGGCCCGGGAGATCCAGTACTTC.

As concerns this clonotype: This likely comes from a read error, as the CDR3 has no conserved phenylalanine or tryptophan at its end. This chain joins TRBV12-5 and TRBJ1-1, with D unresolved. Trimming left V 2 bases short and J 6 bases short, with 10 bases between. CDR1 is LGHNT, CDR2 FRNRAP, per germline. The CDR3 consists of 13 residues. CDR3 residues: CASGLLNGAEAFL. The DNA for the CDR3 is TGTGCTAGTGGTTTGCTGAACGGGGCTGAAGCTTTCCTT.

Points on this clonotype: At one end the junction does not follow the germline gene, possibly because of a read error. This chain links TRBV19 with TRBJ1-1; 7 bases line up with TRBD1. The CDR3 has 14 residues. CDR1 is LNHDA, CDR2 SQIVND, per germline (reference sequence). CDR3 protein: CTSSTWDSGTEAFF. CDR3 sequence (DNA): TGTACCAGTAGTACTTGGGACAGCGGCACTGAAGCTTTCTTT.

For this clonotype: Since a much larger clone is just one base distant, this may be a read error. The chain uses TRBV28 and TRBJ2-7, with D perhaps TRBD1 or TRBD2 (5 bases each). The CDR3 sequence is 14 residues long. Germline CDR1 reads MDHEN; CDR2 reads SYDVKM. With 4 bases removed from V and 3 bases from J, the gap between germline ends came to 13 bases. The DNA of the CDR3 is TGTGCCAGCAGTTCCGGGGCCCTACTCTACGAGCAGTACTTC. This gives the protein CASSSGALLYEQYF.

The chain links TRBV4-2 to TRBJ2-7; D possibly uses TRBD1 or TRBD2 (5 bases each). CDR3 length: 15 amino acids. Germline V gene data show CDR1 as LGHNA and CDR2 as YNFKEQ. Trimming removed 4 bases at V and 2 bases at J, with 15 bases between. The CDR3 here is CASSPHRDGAYEQYF. CDR3 DNA sequence: TGTGCCAGCAGCCCCCACCGGGACGGAGCCTACGAGCAGTACTTC.

Notes on this clonotype: The conserved phenylalanine or tryptophan is not found at the CDR3 terminus, so this likely reflects a read error. The limits of the CDR3 on the DNA are not certain, so only TCRdb's listed CDR3 is given. This chain connects TRBV12-3 or TRBV12-4 to TRBJ1-5; TRBD1, the table's D call, lacks a check against the DNA. The CDR3 region is 14 residues in length, termini included. Here the CDR3 reads CASSGTGPNQPQLL.

This clonotype appeared once. CDR3: CANTAMGGPTEAFF. In DNA form, the CDR3 reads TGTGCCAACACCGCGATGGGGGGGCCAACTGAAGCTTTCTTT. The V gene is TRBV7-3, the J gene TRBJ1-1; D possibly corresponds to TRBD1 (6 bases). Germline CDR1 reads SGHTA; CDR2 reads FQGTGA. Trimming removed 10 bases at V and 5 bases at J, with 20 bases between. CDR3 size: 14 residues.

The chain joins TRBV20-1 to TRBJ1-6, with TRBD1 identical over 10 bases. The CDR3 is made up of 16 amino acids. V gave up 6 bases and J gave up 7 bases; unmatched junction bases: 12. The germline V gene has CDR1 DFQATT and CDR2 SNEGSKA (reference sequence). Here the CDR3 DNA reads TGCAGTGCGAGGATGACAGGGGGCGGCGAAAATTCACCCCTCCACTTT. Amino acids: CSARMTGGGENSPLHF.

To note about this clonotype: The germline gene is not matched at one end of the junction; a read error may be the cause. The chain employs TRBV4-1 and TRBJ1-2; weak D call: TRBD1 (6 bases). Germline CDR1 MGHRA, CDR2 YSYEKL. The length of the CDR3 is 14 residues. As DNA, the CDR3 is TGCGCCAGCTGCCAAGCGAACAGGGTCAATAGCTACACCTTC. Its translation: CASCQANRVNSYTF.

The gene calls are TRBV20-1 and TRBJ2-3, with D maybe TRBD1 (6 bases). This CDR3 has 13 residues. CDR1 and CDR2 from the germline V gene are DFQATT and SNEGSKA (reference sequence). V dropped 5 bases and J dropped 6 bases, with 15 bases sitting between them. The CDR3, as DNA: TGCAGTGCTCAGGGGCCACAAGGGGATACGCAGTATTTT. Translation: CSAQGPQGDTQYF.